The rows below give T cell receptor beta chains drawn from one sample of a study of HIV-infected patients and healthy controls. TCRdb passed the 5' RACE reads through MiXCR, listing each CDR3 protein once. The table includes about 18,000 distinct CDR3 sequences, 8.5% detected once. The sequencing used blood, collected during antiretroviral therapy. These TCRs come from an adult with HIV infection. The CDR3 runs from the conserved cysteine through the conserved F or W. The D gene is left open where the match is weak. Clone sizes are given selectively: once, few, many, or a class where the clone is expanded.

abundance: many
j_gene: TRBJ1-5
d_gene: NA
v_gene: TRBV5-6
CDR3aa: CASQRGNQPQHF
CDR3nt: TGTGCCAGCCAACGGGGCAATCAGCCCCAGCATTTT

abundance: many
j_gene: TRBJ2-7
d_gene: NA
v_gene: TRBV4-1
CDR3aa: CASSQDRGYEQYF
CDR3nt: TGCGCCAGCAGCCAAGACCGTGGTTACGAGCAGTACTTC

abundance: many
j_gene: TRBJ2-3
d_gene: NA
v_gene: TRBV11-3
CDR3aa: CASSLDREDTQYF
CDR3nt: TGTGCCAGCAGCTTAGATCGCGAAGATACGCAGTATTTT

abundance: many
j_gene: TRBJ1-4
d_gene: NA
v_gene: TRBV18
CDR3aa: CASSRGSATNEKLFF
CDR3nt: TGTGCCAGCTCCCGGGGCTCTGCAACTAATGAAAAACTGTTTTTT

abundance: medium-sized
j_gene: TRBJ2-1
d_gene: TRBD2
v_gene: TRBV5-1
CDR3aa: CASWGGNPSYNEQFF
CDR3nt: TGCGCCAGCTGGGGGGGGAACCCTTCCTACAATGAGCAGTTCTTC

abundance: many
j_gene: TRBJ2-3
d_gene: TRBD2
v_gene: TRBV6-5
CDR3aa: CASSYGLAGGPDTQYF
CDR3nt: TGTGCCAGCAGTTACGGGCTAGCGGGAGGGCCGGATACGCAGTATTTT

abundance: many
j_gene: TRBJ2-5
d_gene: TRBD2
v_gene: TRBV5-8
CDR3aa: CASSFSRTSGGEETQYF
CDR3nt: TGTGCCAGCAGCTTCAGCAGGACTAGCGGGGGAGAAGAGACCCAGTACTTC

abundance: many
j_gene: TRBJ1-1
d_gene: TRBD1
v_gene: TRBV27
CDR3aa: CASSARGFWTEAFF
CDR3nt: TGTGCCAGCAGTGCCAGGGGGTTTTGGACTGAAGCTTTCTTT

abundance: NA
j_gene: TRBJ2-1
d_gene: TRBD2
v_gene: TRBV20-1
CDR3aa: CSAHSLAEYNEQFF
CDR3nt: TGCAGTGCTCATTCGCTAGCGGAGTACAATGAGCAGTTCTTC

abundance: many
j_gene: TRBJ2-1
d_gene: NA
v_gene: TRBV29-1
CDR3aa: CSSGDFEQFF
CDR3nt: TGCAGCTCGGGGGACTTCGAGCAGTTCTTC

abundance: few
j_gene: TRBJ2-3
d_gene: NA
v_gene: TRBV12-3/TRBV12-4
CDR3aa: CASSPGRSSTDTQYF
CDR3nt: TGTGCCAGCAGCCCGGGACGGAGTAGCACAGATACGCAGTATTTT

abundance: medium-sized
j_gene: TRBJ1-3
d_gene: NA
v_gene: TRBV4-1
CDR3aa: CASSQGDNAGNTIYF
CDR3nt: TGCGCCAGCAGCCAAGGTGACAACGCTGGAAACACCATATATTTT

abundance: many
j_gene: TRBJ1-1
d_gene: NA
v_gene: TRBV5-8
CDR3aa: CASSLAGSNTEAFF
CDR3nt: TGTGCCAGCAGCTTAGCAGGTTCGAACACTGAAGCTTTCTTT

abundance: NA
j_gene: TRBJ2-3
d_gene: NA
v_gene: TRBV30
CDR3aa: CAWSPDSTSTDTQYF
CDR3nt: TGTGCCTGGAGTCCGGACAGTACTAGCACAGATACGCAGTATTTT

abundance: many
j_gene: TRBJ1-1
d_gene: TRBD1
v_gene: TRBV12-3/TRBV12-4
CDR3aa: CASSFVGDRASKYRSTEAFF
CDR3nt: TGTGCCAGCAGCTTCGTGGGGGACAGGGCTTCCAAGTATCGATCCACTGAAGCTTTCTTT

abundance: many
j_gene: TRBJ1-4
d_gene: NA
v_gene: TRBV28
CDR3aa: CASSLKGWREKLFF
CDR3nt: TGTGCCAGCAGTTTAAAGGGGTGGAGAGAAAAACTGTTTTTT

abundance: many
j_gene: TRBJ2-3
d_gene: NA
v_gene: TRBV5-4
CDR3aa: CASSLSGGTDTQYF
CDR3nt: TGTGCCAGCAGCTTGTCTGGCGGGACTGATACGCAGTATTTT